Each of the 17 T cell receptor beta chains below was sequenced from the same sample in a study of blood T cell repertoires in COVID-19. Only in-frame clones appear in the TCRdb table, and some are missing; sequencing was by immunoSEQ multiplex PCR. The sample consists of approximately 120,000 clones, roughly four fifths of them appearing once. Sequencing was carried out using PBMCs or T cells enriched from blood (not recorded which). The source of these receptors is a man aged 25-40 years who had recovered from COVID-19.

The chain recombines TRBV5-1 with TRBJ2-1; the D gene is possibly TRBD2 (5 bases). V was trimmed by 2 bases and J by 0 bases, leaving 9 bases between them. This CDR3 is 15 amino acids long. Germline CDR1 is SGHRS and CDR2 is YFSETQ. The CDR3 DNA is TGCGCCAGCAGCTTAGCGGCGAGCTCCTACAATGAGCAGTTCTTC. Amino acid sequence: CASSLAASSYNEQFF.

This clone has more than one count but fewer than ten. The CDR3 loop is CASSPPSQGLQETQYF. CDR3 DNA sequence: TGTGCCAGCTCACCACCGTCCCAGGGCCTCCAAGAGACCCAGTACTTC. The chain joins TRBV18 to TRBJ2-5; possibly TRBD1 for D (5 bases). From germline, CDR1 is KGHSH and CDR2 LQKENI. The CDR3 is made up of 16 amino acids. The ends were cut back, 0 bases at V and 1 base at J, with 12 bases in the middle.

The CDR3 reads CASSEQGGRYSPLHF. Here the CDR3 DNA reads TGTGCCAGCAGTGAACAAGGGGGCAGGTATTCACCCCTCCACTTT. The V gene is TRBV2, the J gene TRBJ1-6, with 7 bases fitting TRBD1. The CDR3 spans 15 residues. The germline gives CDR1 SNHLY, CDR2 FYNNEI. The V segment lost 2 bases and the J segment 8 bases; nucleotides outside the gene matches: 6. The complete variable domain, with remaining parts taken from reference TRBV2 and TRBJ1-6, reads EPEVTQTPSHQVTQMGQEVILRCVPISNHLYFYWYRQILGQKVEFLVSFYNNEISEKSEIFDDQFSVERPDGSNFTLKIRSTKLEDSAMYFCASSEQGGRYSPLHFGNGTRLTVT.

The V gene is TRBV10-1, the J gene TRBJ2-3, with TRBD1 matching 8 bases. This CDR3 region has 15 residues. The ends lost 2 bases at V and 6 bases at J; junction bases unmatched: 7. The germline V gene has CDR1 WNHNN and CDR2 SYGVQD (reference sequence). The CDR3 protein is CASSEGAGGSDTQYF. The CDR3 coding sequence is TGCGCCAGCAGTGAGGGGGCAGGGGGCAGCGATACGCAGTATTTT.

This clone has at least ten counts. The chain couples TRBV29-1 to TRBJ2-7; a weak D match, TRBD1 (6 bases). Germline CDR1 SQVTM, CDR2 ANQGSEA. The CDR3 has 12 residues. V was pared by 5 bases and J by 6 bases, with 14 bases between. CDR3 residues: CSVRTGYGEQYF. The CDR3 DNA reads TGCAGCGTTCGAACAGGGTACGGCGAGCAGTACTTC.

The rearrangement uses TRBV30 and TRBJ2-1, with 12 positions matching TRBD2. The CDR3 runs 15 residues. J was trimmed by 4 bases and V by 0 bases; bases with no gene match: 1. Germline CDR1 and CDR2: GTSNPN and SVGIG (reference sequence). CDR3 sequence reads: CAWSVGTSGYNEQFF. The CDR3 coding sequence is TGTGCCTGGAGTGTTGGGACTAGCGGGTACAATGAGCAGTTCTTC.

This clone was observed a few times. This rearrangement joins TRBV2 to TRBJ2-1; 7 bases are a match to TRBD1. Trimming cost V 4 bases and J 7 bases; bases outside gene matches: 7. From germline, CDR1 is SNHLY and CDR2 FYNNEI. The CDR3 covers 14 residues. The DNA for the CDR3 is TGTGCCAGCAGTGGGGGATACAGGGGAAATGAGCAGTTCTTC. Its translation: CASSGGYRGNEQFF.

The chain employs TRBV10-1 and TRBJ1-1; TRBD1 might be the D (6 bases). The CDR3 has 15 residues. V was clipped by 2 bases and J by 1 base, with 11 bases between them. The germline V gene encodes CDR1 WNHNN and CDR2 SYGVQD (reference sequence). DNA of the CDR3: TGCGCCAGCAGTGAGACCGGGACACAGAACACTGAAGCTTTCTTT. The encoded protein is CASSETGTQNTEAFF.

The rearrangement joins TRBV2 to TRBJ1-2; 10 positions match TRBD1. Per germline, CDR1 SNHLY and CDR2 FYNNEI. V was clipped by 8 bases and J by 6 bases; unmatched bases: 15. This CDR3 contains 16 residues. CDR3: CASQKGRGQGWDGYTF. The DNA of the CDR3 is TGTGCCAGCCAAAAGGGAAGGGGACAGGGGTGGGATGGCTACACCTTC.

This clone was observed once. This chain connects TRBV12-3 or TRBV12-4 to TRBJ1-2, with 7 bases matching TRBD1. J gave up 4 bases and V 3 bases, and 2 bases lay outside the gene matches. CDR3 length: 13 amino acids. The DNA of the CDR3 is TGTGCCAGCAGTTTCGCAGGGGGCTATGGCTACACCTTC. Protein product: CASSFAGGYGYTF.

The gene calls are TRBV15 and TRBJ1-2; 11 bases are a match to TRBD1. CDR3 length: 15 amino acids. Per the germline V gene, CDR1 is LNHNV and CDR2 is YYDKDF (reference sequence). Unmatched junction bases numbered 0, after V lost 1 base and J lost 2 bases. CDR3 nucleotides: TGTGCCACCAGCAGAGGGACAGGGGGCAACTATGGCTACACCTTC. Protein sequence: CATSRGTGGNYGYTF.

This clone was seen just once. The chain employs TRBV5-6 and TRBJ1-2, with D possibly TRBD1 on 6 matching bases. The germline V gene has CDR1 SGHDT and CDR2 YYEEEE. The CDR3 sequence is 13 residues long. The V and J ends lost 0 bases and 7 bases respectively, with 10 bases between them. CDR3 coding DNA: TGTGCCAGCAGCTTGGGTAGGGGGTCTGGCTACACCTTC. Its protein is CASSLGRGSGYTF.

The CDR3 DNA sequence: TGTGCCAGCAGTTTCGGGGGCACAGATACGCAGTATTTT. This codes for CASSFGGTDTQYF. V is TRBV27 and J is TRBJ2-3; TRBD2 might be the D (5 bases). The CDR3 totals 13 residues. In germline, CDR1 is MNHEY, CDR2 SMNVEV (reference sequence). With 3 bases removed from V and 1 base from J, the gap between germline ends came to 5 bases.

For the CDR3, the DNA is TGTGCCAGCAGTGAAGGACAGGGGTCCTACGAGCAGTACTTC. It codes for CASSEGQGSYEQYF. The V and J genes are TRBV6-1 and TRBJ2-7, with 8 bases fitting TRBD1. V dropped 1 base and J dropped 1; count of bases not matched to a gene: 0. The CDR3 contains 14 residues. Germline V gives CDR1 MNHNS, CDR2 SASEGT.

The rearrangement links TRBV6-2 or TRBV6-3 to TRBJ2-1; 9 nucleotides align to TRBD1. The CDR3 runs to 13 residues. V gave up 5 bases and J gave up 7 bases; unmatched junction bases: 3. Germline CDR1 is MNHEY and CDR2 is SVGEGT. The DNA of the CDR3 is TGTGCCAGCAGTAGGACAGGGGAAAATGAGCAGTTCTTC. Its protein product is CASSRTGENEQFF.

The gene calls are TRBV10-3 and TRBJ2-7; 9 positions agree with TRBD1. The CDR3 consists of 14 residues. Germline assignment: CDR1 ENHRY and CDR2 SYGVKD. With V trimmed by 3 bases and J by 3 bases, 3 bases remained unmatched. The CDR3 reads CAISDPGQGYEQYV. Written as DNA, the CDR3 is TGTGCCATCAGTGACCCGGGACAGGGCTACGAGCAGTACGTC.

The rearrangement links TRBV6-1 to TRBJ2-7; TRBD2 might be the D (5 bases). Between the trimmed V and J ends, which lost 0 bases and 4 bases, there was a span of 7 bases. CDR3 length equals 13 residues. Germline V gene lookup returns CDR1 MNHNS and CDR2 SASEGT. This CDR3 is CASSEAGSYEQYF. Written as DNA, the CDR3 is TGTGCCAGCAGTGAAGCTGGGAGTTACGAGCAGTACTTC.